These 11 T cell receptor beta chains came from one sample sequenced in a study of OX40 agonist ivuxolimab in advanced cancers. Data came from immunoSEQ multiplex PCR; TCRdb stores just in-frame clones and leaves some out. The table records tens of thousands of clones, 79% of them present only once. Sequences were derived from CD4+ or CD8+ T cells sorted from blood, sampled in a trial of the OX40 agonist ivuxolimab. All receptors come from an adult with an advanced solid tumor such as melanoma, head and neck, liver or kidney cancer.

This chain uses TRBV28 with TRBJ1-2, with D possibly being TRBD1 (6 bases). The germline CDR1 and CDR2 sequences are MDHEN and SYDVKM. This CDR3 is built from 19 residues. The V end lost 3 bases, the J end lost 2 bases, and 25 bases lay between the germline ends. The CDR3 loop reads CASSFDRIRDKVRNYGYTF. The CDR3 DNA is TGTGCCAGCAGTTTCGACCGAATCCGGGACAAAGTTAGAAACTATGGCTACACCTTC.

The chain is built from TRBV27 and TRBJ2-5, with 10 bases that match TRBD1. J lost 6 bases, V lost 3 bases, and 7 bases had no gene match. The length of the CDR3 is 15 residues. In germline, CDR1 is MNHEY, CDR2 SMNVEV (reference sequence). This CDR3 reads CASSLGGQGWKTQYF. The CDR3 DNA reads as TGTGCCAGCAGTTTGGGGGGACAGGGGTGGAAGACCCAGTACTTC.

The chain employs TRBV5-1 and TRBJ1-1; TRBD1 is a possible D gene (6 bases). There are 14 residues in the CDR3. CDR1 is SGHRS and CDR2 is YFSETQ in the germline V gene. Trimming stripped 4 bases from V and 4 bases from J, with 14 bases between. The CDR3 bases are TGCGCCAGCAGCGCCCAACAGGGTGCCACTGAAGCTTTCTTT. Protein sequence: CASSAQQGATEAFF.

The chain couples TRBV10-2 to TRBJ2-1; 8 bases agree with TRBD2. The V gene end was trimmed by 6 bases and the J gene end by 4 bases; junction bases not matched to a gene: 5. Germline lookup yields CDR1 WSHSY and CDR2 SAAADI. The CDR3 sequence is 14 residues long. DNA for the CDR3: TGCGCCAGCAGCTTCTCGGGGGGGTACAATGAGCAGTTCTTC. Translating gives CASSFSGGYNEQFF.

This chain uses TRBV7-4 with TRBJ2-7, with D possibly called TRBD1 or TRBD2 (5 bases each). Between the trimmed V and J ends, which lost 5 bases and 6 bases, there was a span of 23 bases. In germline, CDR1 is SGHVT, CDR2 SQSDAQ. This CDR3 comprises 16 residues. This chain's CDR3 is CASSDQGVGVLSEQYF. The DNA of the CDR3 is TGTGCCAGCAGCGACCAGGGAGTGGGAGTCTTGAGCGAGCAGTACTTC.

The chain combines TRBV27 with TRBJ1-4; D gene uncertain. Per the germline V gene, CDR1 is MNHEY and CDR2 is SMNVEV (reference sequence). V gave up 1 base and J gave up 7 bases, with 7 bases separating them. The CDR3 has 13 amino acids. The CDR3 protein is CASSLFFSEKLFF. The CDR3 DNA sequence: TGTGCCAGCAGTTTATTTTTCAGTGAAAAACTGTTTTTT.

The chain links TRBV19 to TRBJ1-1, with D unclear. There are 12 residues in the CDR3. V lost 1 base to trimming and J lost 4 bases, with 4 bases between them. Germline V gene data show CDR1 as LNHDA and CDR2 as SQIVND (reference sequence). CDR3 amino acids: CASSIGVTEAFF. CDR3 in DNA: TGTGCCAGTAGTATAGGGGTCACTGAAGCTTTCTTT. Variable domain in full (rest from reference TRBV19 and TRBJ1-1): DGGITQSPKYLFRKEGQNVTLSCEQNLNHDAMYWYRQDPGQGLRLIYYSQIVNDFQKGDIAEGYSVSREKKESFPLTVTSAQKNPTAFYLCASSIGVTEAFFGQGTRLTVV.

In its sample, this clone was seen a few times. The chain has TRBV6-6 and TRBJ1-2; D perhaps matches TRBD1 (6 bases). The V and J ends lost 2 bases and 5 bases respectively, with 12 bases between them. Germline CDR1 is MNHNY and CDR2 is SVGAGI (reference sequence). CDR3 length: 14 amino acids. The CDR3 here is CASSYEGVAYGYTF. CDR3 bases: TGTGCCAGCAGTTACGAGGGGGTGGCTTATGGCTACACCTTC.

The gene calls are TRBV9 and TRBJ2-5; TRBD1 matches 9 bases. The CDR3 sequence is 14 residues long. V was clipped by 3 bases and J by 3 bases; unmatched bases: 3. CDR1 and CDR2 (germline): SGDLS, YYNGEE. The CDR3 DNA reads TGTGCCAGCAGCGCCGGGACAGGGAAAGAGACCCAGTACTTC. Translated, it gives CASSAGTGKETQYF. Together with reference TRBV9 and TRBJ2-5, the CDR3 gives the full variable domain: DSGVTQTPKHLITATGQRVTLRCSPRSGDLSVYWYQQSLDQGLQFLIQYYNGEERAKGNILERFSAQQFPDLHSELNLSSLELGDSALYFCASSAGTGKETQYFGPGTRLLVL.

The chain carries TRBV19 and TRBJ2-5, with TRBD1 identical over 10 bases. The CDR3 covers 16 residues. V shed 4 bases, J shed 2 bases, and the junction held 7 bases outside the gene matches. Germline CDR1 LNHDA, CDR2 SQIVND (reference sequence). The CDR3 region has the DNA TGTGCCAGTAGTACAAGGACAGGGGGAGGTCAAGAGACCCAGTACTTC. Translation gives CASSTRTGGGQETQYF.

This rearrangement joins TRBV2 to TRBJ2-7; possibly TRBD1 for D (5 bases). The germline V and J ends were trimmed by 3 bases and 3 bases, with 12 bases remaining between them. This CDR3 is 14 amino acids long. Germline CDR1 SNHLY, CDR2 FYNNEI. The CDR3 region is CASSEAGWVYEQYF. In DNA, the CDR3 is TGTGCCAGCAGTGAGGCAGGGTGGGTCTACGAGCAGTACTTC.